This T cell receptor beta chain was documented in a study of T cell responses to AZD1222 COVID-19 vaccine. Study-wide results and limits: Possibly, clonal diversity was underestimated; donors were largely white British and included more females.

The table came from immunoSEQ multiplex PCR; TCRdb's copy has only in-frame clones and leaves some out. The table records about 140,000 clones, 85% to 95% of them present only once. About this clone: Its specificity is unknown.

V lost 6 bases to trimming and J lost 4 bases; unmatched junction nucleotides: 4. The CDR3 consists of 14 residues. The germline V gene encodes CDR1 LGHDT and CDR2 YNNKEL (reference sequence). The sequence was collected from an adult who received the AZD1222 COVID-19 vaccine. The specimen was peripheral blood, collected 28 days after the second AZD1222 dose. The chain joins TRBV3-1 (or the pseudogene TRBV3-2) to TRBJ2-3, with 10 bases matching TRBD2. CDR3 nucleotide sequence: TGTGCCAGCAGGAGCGGGAGGGCGGCAGATACGCAGTATTTT. It encodes CASRSGRAADTQYF.